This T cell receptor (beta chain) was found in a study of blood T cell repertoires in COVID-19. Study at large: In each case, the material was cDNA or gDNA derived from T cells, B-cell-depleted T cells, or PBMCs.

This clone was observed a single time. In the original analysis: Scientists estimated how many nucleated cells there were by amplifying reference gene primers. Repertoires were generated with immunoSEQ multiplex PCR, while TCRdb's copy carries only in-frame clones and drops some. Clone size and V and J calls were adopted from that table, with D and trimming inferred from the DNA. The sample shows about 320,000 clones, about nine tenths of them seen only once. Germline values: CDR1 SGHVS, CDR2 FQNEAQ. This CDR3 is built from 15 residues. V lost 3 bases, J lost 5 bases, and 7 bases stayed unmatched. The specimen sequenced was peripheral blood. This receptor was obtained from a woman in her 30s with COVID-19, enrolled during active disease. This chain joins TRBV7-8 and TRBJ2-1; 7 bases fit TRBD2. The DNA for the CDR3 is TGTGCCAGCAGCTTCGGGGGGTTAGGTGACAATGAGCAGTTCTTC. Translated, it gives CASSFGGLGDNEQFF.